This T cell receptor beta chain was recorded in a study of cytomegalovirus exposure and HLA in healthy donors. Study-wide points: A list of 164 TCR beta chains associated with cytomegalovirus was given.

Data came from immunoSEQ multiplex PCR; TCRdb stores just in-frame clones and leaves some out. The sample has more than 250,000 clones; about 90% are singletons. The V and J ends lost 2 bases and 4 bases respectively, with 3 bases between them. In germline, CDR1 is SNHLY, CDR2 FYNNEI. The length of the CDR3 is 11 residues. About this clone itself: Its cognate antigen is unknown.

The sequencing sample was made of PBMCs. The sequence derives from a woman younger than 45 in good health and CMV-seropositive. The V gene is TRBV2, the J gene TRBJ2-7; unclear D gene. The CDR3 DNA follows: TGTGCCAGCAGTGAATTGTACGAGCAGTACTTC. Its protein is CASSELYEQYF.